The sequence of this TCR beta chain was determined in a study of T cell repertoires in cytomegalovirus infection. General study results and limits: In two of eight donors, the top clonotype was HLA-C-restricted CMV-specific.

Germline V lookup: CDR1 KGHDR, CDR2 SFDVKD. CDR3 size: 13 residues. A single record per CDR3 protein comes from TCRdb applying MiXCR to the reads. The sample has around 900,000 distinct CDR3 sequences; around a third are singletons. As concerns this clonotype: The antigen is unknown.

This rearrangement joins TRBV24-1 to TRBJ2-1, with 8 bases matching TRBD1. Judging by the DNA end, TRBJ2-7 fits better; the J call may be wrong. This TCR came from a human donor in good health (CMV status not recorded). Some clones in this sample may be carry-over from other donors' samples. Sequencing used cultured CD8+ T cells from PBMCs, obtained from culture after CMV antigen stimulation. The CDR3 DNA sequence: TGTGCCATCATGGGACAGGAGTACAATGAGCAGTACTTC. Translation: CAIMGQEYNEQYF.